The rows below give T cell receptor beta chains drawn from one sample of a study of blood T cell repertoires in COVID-19. Repertoires were generated with immunoSEQ multiplex PCR, while TCRdb's copy carries only in-frame clones and drops some. The repertoire holds 70,000 or so clones, with about nine tenths as singletons. The sample taken for sequencing was peripheral blood. The origin of the receptors is a woman younger than 35 with acute or convalescent COVID-19. Both conserved end residues are part of each CDR3. A D gene is named only where the DNA matches it firmly. Some rows have no size entry. The others give once, few or many, or a class for an expanded clone.

V	J	D	length	size	CDR3	DNA
TRBV15	TRBJ2-5	TRBD1	17	-	CATSRDGTAQGQETQYF	TGTGCCACCAGCAGAGATGGGACAGCACAAGGGCAAGAGACCCAGTACTTC
TRBV5-1	TRBJ2-2	TRBD2	16	-	CASSFWLAENTGELFF	TGCGCCAGCAGCTTTTGGCTAGCGGAAAACACCGGGGAGCTGTTTTTT
TRBV2	TRBJ1-2	-	14	-	CASSRDTRNYGYTF	TGTGCCAGCAGCCGGGACACCCGTAACTATGGCTACACCTTC
TRBV4-3	TRBJ2-1	-	16	-	CASSQDDGSSYNEQFF	TGCGCCAGCAGCCAAGATGACGGGAGCTCCTACAATGAGCAGTTCTTC
TRBV6-1	TRBJ2-1	-	13	-	CASSEDLVASRFF	TGTGCCAGCAGTGAAGATCTCGTAGCCTCCCGCTTCTTC
TRBV6-4	TRBJ1-5	-	13	-	CASSVRVGQPQHF	TGTGCCAGCAGTGTTCGGGTGGGTCAGCCCCAGCATTTT
TRBV28	TRBJ1-2	TRBD1	18	-	CASRARPGQGGDNYGYTF	TGTGCCAGCAGAGCGCGCCCGGGACAGGGTGGGGATAACTATGGCTACACCTTC
TRBV15	TRBJ2-3	-	15	-	CATSLTRERTDTQYF	TGTGCCACCAGCTTGACTCGGGAGAGGACAGATACGCAGTATTTT
TRBV29-1	TRBJ1-2	TRBD1	12	-	CSARTGEYGYTF	TGCAGCGCCCGGACAGGAGAATATGGCTACACCTTC
TRBV6-5	TRBJ2-2	TRBD2	16	-	CASSYEGGRNTGELFF	TGTGCCAGCAGTTACGAAGGCGGGAGGAACACCGGGGAGCTGTTTTTT
TRBV2	TRBJ1-1	TRBD1	15	-	CASSPRTGKGTEAFF	TGTGCCAGCAGTCCCCGGACAGGGAAAGGGACTGAAGCTTTCTTT
TRBV11-2	TRBJ1-1	-	15	-	CASSTPLTGLSEAFF	TGTGCCAGCAGCACCCCCCTTACAGGGCTTTCTGAAGCTTTCTTT
TRBV20-1	TRBJ1-2	-	15	-	CSASGRGSVDYGYTF	TGCAGTGCTAGTGGGAGAGGCTCGGTAGACTATGGCTACACCTTC
TRBV19	TRBJ1-2	-	14	-	CASSIDRDLLGYTF	TGTGCCAGTAGTATAGATCGGGACTTACTCGGCTACACCTTC
TRBV20-1	TRBJ2-3	-	15	-	CSASDGSRERDTQYF	TGCAGTGCTAGTGACGGCTCCCGGGAGCGGGATACGCAGTATTTT
TRBV30	TRBJ1-1	TRBD1	13	-	CAWTQGRLLEAFF	TGTGCCTGGACACAGGGGCGCCTCCTTGAAGCTTTCTTT
TRBV5-8	TRBJ2-3	TRBD2	18	-	CASSPWTSGGASTDTQYF	TGTGCCAGCAGCCCCTGGACTAGCGGGGGGGCAAGCACAGATACGCAGTATTTT
TRBV5-1	TRBJ2-1	TRBD2	18	-	CASSLDPLAGSNYNEQFF	TGCGCCAGCAGCTTGGACCCACTAGCGGGGTCTAACTACAATGAGCAGTTCTTC
TRBV6-5	TRBJ1-4	TRBD1	15	-	CASSGRDRDREKLFF	TGTGCCAGCAGCGGCCGGGACAGGGACCGGGAAAAACTGTTTTTT
TRBV28	TRBJ2-7	-	12	-	CASSLRGYEQYF	TGTGCCAGCAGTTTACGGGGGTACGAGCAGTACTTC
TRBV2	TRBJ2-7	TRBD2	19	few	CASSEMRWEGVSSSYEQYF	TGTGCCAGCAGTGAAATGAGATGGGAGGGAGTCTCCAGCTCCTACGAGCAGTACTTC
TRBV6-5	TRBJ2-2	-	14	-	CASMISGVTGELFF	TGTGCCAGCATGATCTCAGGGGTCACCGGGGAGCTGTTTTTT
TRBV6-5	TRBJ2-7	TRBD1	14	-	CASRRDRSSYEQYF	TGTGCCAGCAGGCGGGACAGGAGCTCCTACGAGCAGTACTTC
TRBV6-5	TRBJ1-5	-	15	-	CASSRTGTRLLPQHF	TGTGCCAGCAGTAGAACCGGGACACGATTGTTGCCCCAGCATTTT
TRBV7-8	TRBJ2-3	TRBD2	15	once	CASSLLTSGGDTQYF	TGTGCCAGCAGCTTGTTGACTAGCGGGGGGGATACGCAGTATTTT
TRBV28	TRBJ1-1	-	13	-	CASRVGGRTEAFF	TGTGCCAGCCGGGTCGGCGGGCGTACTGAAGCTTTCTTT
TRBV27	TRBJ1-3	TRBD1	18	-	CASSFRDRKNFSGNTIYF	TGTGCCAGCAGTTTCCGGGACAGGAAAAACTTCTCTGGAAACACCATATATTTT
TRBV9	TRBJ2-3	-	15	-	CASSVGGLGTDTQYF	TGTGCCAGCAGCGTAGGCGGTCTTGGCACAGATACGCAGTATTTT
TRBV5-5	TRBJ2-2	-	14	-	CASSLPTNTGELFF	TGTGCCAGCAGTTTACCTACGAACACCGGGGAGCTGTTTTTT
TRBV24-1	TRBJ1-2	-	14	-	CATSDLGQDYGYTF	TGTGCCACCAGTGACTTGGGGCAGGACTATGGCTACACCTTC
TRBV6-5	TRBJ2-7	TRBD2	15	-	CASSSTGTSGKGQYF	TGTGCCAGCAGTTCCACCGGGACTAGCGGGAAAGGGCAGTACTTC
TRBV2	TRBJ1-2	-	15	-	CASVLTSSANYGYTF	TGTGCCAGCGTTCTTACATCCTCAGCTAACTATGGCTACACCTTC
TRBV9	TRBJ2-1	-	16	-	CASSVSPTPTYNEQFF	TGTGCCAGCAGCGTATCCCCCACTCCGACCTACAATGAGCAGTTCTTC
TRBV5-6	TRBJ2-3	-	15	-	CASSFLGSGTDTQYF	TGTGCCAGCAGCTTCCTCGGGAGTGGCACAGATACGCAGTATTTT
TRBV5-4	TRBJ2-5	-	17	-	CASSLRAGAGPQETQYF	TGTGCCAGCAGCTTGCGAGCAGGGGCCGGGCCCCAAGAGACCCAGTACTTC
TRBV5-5	TRBJ1-2	TRBD1	14	-	CASFTGVRNYGYTF	TGTGCCAGCTTCACAGGGGTGCGTAACTATGGCTACACCTTC
TRBV7-2	TRBJ1-1	-	14	-	CASSLTGGRVEAFF	TGTGCCAGCAGCTTAACGGGGGGCAGGGTTGAAGCTTTCTTT
TRBV3-1/TRBV3-2	TRBJ2-5	TRBD2	16	-	CASSQGLAAQQETQYF	TGTGCCAGCAGCCAGGGACTAGCGGCCCAGCAAGAGACCCAGTACTTC
TRBV18	TRBJ2-1	TRBD2	16	-	CASTSAGTSANNEQFF	TGTGCCAGCACTTCCGCCGGGACTAGCGCCAACAATGAGCAGTTCTTC
TRBV5-4	TRBJ1-1	-	16	-	CASSLQGPSGNTEAFF	TGTGCCAGCAGCTTGCAGGGTCCCTCGGGGAACACTGAAGCTTTCTTT
TRBV19	TRBJ1-2	-	15	-	CASSLLRDNPYGYTF	TGTGCCAGTAGTCTCCTTCGGGACAACCCCTATGGCTACACCTTC
TRBV12-3/TRBV12-4	TRBJ1-2	-	13	-	CASSFGVFGGYTF	TGTGCCAGCAGTTTTGGTGTTTTCGGGGGCTACACCTTC
TRBV10-3	TRBJ1-1	-	12	-	CAIRDRNTEAFF	TGTGCCATCAGGGACAGAAATACTGAAGCTTTCTTT
TRBV10-1	TRBJ1-1	-	13	-	CASSERRNTEAFF	TGCGCCAGCAGTGAACGGAGAAACACTGAAGCTTTCTTT
TRBV6-1	TRBJ1-3	-	16	-	CASNEGEGPSGNTIYF	TGTGCCAGCAATGAGGGAGAGGGTCCGTCTGGAAACACCATATATTTT
TRBV23-1	TRBJ2-7	-	14	-	CASSRGGDHVEQYF	TGCGCCAGCAGTCGAGGAGGCGACCACGTCGAGCAGTACTTC
TRBV11-2	TRBJ1-6	TRBD1	16	-	CASSRTRGQGASPLHF	TGTGCCAGCAGCCGAACCAGGGGACAGGGGGCTTCACCCCTCCACTTT
TRBV2	TRBJ2-7	-	15	few	CASSGRGQTNYEQYF	TGTGCCAGCAGTGGAAGAGGACAGACAAACTACGAGCAGTACTTC
TRBV27	TRBJ2-5	TRBD2	12	-	CASSGREETQYF	TGTGCCAGTAGCGGGAGGGAGGAGACCCAGTACTTC
TRBV27	TRBJ2-7	TRBD2	15	-	CASRSPLAGVREQYF	TGTGCCAGCAGAAGCCCACTAGCGGGAGTGCGAGAGCAGTACTTC
TRBV20-1	TRBJ2-7	-	13	-	CSASKLAHYEQYF	TGCAGTGCTAGTAAGCTAGCCCACTACGAGCAGTACTTC
TRBV28	TRBJ1-5	TRBD1	15	-	CASSLGQGFNQPQHF	TGTGCCAGCAGTTTAGGACAGGGTTTTAATCAGCCCCAGCATTTT
TRBV29-1	TRBJ2-1	-	14	-	CSVEVGLVYNEQFF	TGCAGCGTTGAAGTGGGCCTGGTCTACAATGAGCAGTTCTTC